A single sample gave rise to the 24 T cell receptor beta chains below, sequenced in a study of T-cell memory formation after mild COVID-19. TCRdb used MiXCR to reprocess the 5' RACE reads, holding one entry per CDR3 protein. This sample carries fewer than 150,000 distinct CDR3 sequences, less than 6.5% of them seen once, and the ten largest clones take approximately 2%. The sequencing input was PBMCs or a T cell subset sorted from them (not recorded which). The receptors derive from an adult woman who had mild COVID-19 (a few samples of this study predate the infection). Cell type and time point are not known.

This clonotype was recorded many times. The chain is built from TRBV20-1 and TRBJ2-7; TRBD2 is a possible D gene (5 bases). Germline assignment: CDR1 DFQATT and CDR2 SNEGSKA (reference sequence). CDR3 length: 13 amino acids. The ends were cut back, 2 bases at V and 2 bases at J, with 10 bases in the middle. Written as DNA, the CDR3 is TGCAGTGCTAGAAGAGACGGGACCTACGAGCAGTACTTC. It codes for CSARRDGTYEQYF.

This clonotype was observed a few times. This chain links TRBV19 with TRBJ2-7, with a possible D match to TRBD1 (6 bases). CDR1 is LNHDA, CDR2 SQIVND, per germline (reference sequence). This CDR3 comprises 16 residues. V gave up 6 bases and J gave up 3 bases, with 21 bases separating them. CDR3 in DNA: TGTGCCAGTAGCCACAAGGGACAATGGCACTACTACGAGCAGTACTTC. Residues: CASSHKGQWHYYEQYF. Variable domain in full (rest from reference TRBV19 and TRBJ2-7): DGGITQSPKYLFRKEGQNVTLSCEQNLNHDAMYWYRQDPGQGLRLIYYSQIVNDFQKGDIAEGYSVSREKKESFPLTVTSAQKNPTAFYLCASSHKGQWHYYEQYFGPGTRLTVT.

At least ten counts were recorded for this clonotype. V gene TRBV4-2 combines with J gene TRBJ2-1; D gene ambiguous. CDR3 length equals 17 residues. Per the germline V gene, CDR1 is LGHNA and CDR2 is YNFKEQ. The V gene lost 1 base and the J gene lost 0 bases, with 13 bases spanning the gap. The CDR3 sequence: CASSQGVGLSSYNEQFF. CDR3 bases: TGTGCCAGCAGCCAAGGGGTCGGGTTGAGCTCCTACAATGAGCAGTTCTTC.

This clonotype occurred many times. The DNA for the CDR3 is TGTGCCAGCAGCACAGGAGGGGGACAGCCCCAGCATTTT. This translates into CASSTGGGQPQHF. The chain carries TRBV12-3 or TRBV12-4 and TRBJ1-5; D may be TRBD1 (6 bases). V lost 6 bases, J lost 7 bases, and 13 bases lay in between. The CDR3 is 13 amino acids.

This clonotype was recorded many times. The V and J genes are TRBV9 and TRBJ1-5; TRBD1 aligns across 11 bases. Germline V gene sequence: CDR1 SGDLS, CDR2 YYNGEE. The V and J ends lost 4 bases and 4 bases, in that order; junction bases with no gene match: 7. This CDR3 is 16 amino acids long. The CDR3 DNA sequence: TGTGCCAGCAGCCCAGGACAGGGGGCCTTAAATCAGCCCCAGCATTTT. This sequence encodes CASSPGQGALNQPQHF.

The rearrangement joins TRBV28 to TRBJ2-7; 8 bases map to TRBD1. CDR3 length: 15 residues. Germline CDR1 MDHEN, CDR2 SYDVKM. V lost 5 bases and J lost 0; bases outside the gene matches: 6. CDR3 in amino acids: CASSLTGGVSYEQYF. The CDR3, as DNA: TGTGCCAGCAGTCTTACAGGGGGAGTCTCCTACGAGCAGTACTTC.

This clonotype was seen more than once but under ten times. The rearrangement joins TRBV12-3 or TRBV12-4 to TRBJ1-1; D is perhaps TRBD1 (5 bases). The CDR3 spans 12 residues. The V end lost 6 bases, the J end lost 11 bases, and 16 bases lay between the germline ends. The CDR3 bases are TGTGCCAGCAGCTCCGGGACCCCTAAGGCTTTCTTT. Amino acids: CASSSGTPKAFF.

The J gene is TRBJ2-3, the V gene TRBV25-1; D is uncertain. In germline, CDR1 is MGHDK, CDR2 SYGVNS. This CDR3 comprises 15 residues. The ends were cut back, 3 bases at V and 2 bases at J, with 12 bases in the middle. The CDR3 is CASSEQAWYTDTQYF. CDR3 nucleotides: TGTGCCAGCAGTGAGCAGGCGTGGTACACAGATACGCAGTATTTT.

In its sample, this clonotype was seen many times. The CDR3, as DNA: TGTGCCAGCAGTTTGCGTTCGGGGGGGCGTGGAGCTGAAGCTTTCTTT. This codes for CASSLRSGGRGAEAFF. The chain links TRBV12-3 or TRBV12-4 to TRBJ1-1, with TRBD1 as a possible D gene (6 bases). This CDR3 has 16 amino acids. The V end lost 3 bases, the J end lost 6 bases, and 20 bases lay between the germline ends.

The chain has TRBV6-2 or TRBV6-3 and TRBJ1-1; a possible D gene is TRBD1 (6 bases). The CDR3 is 13 residues long. Germline CDR1 is MNHEY and CDR2 is SVGEGT. The V end lost 4 bases, the J end lost 6 bases, and 12 bases lay between the germline ends. The CDR3: CASSFTGRAEAFF. CDR3 nucleotides: TGTGCCAGCAGTTTTACAGGGCGGGCTGAAGCTTTCTTT.

This clonotype was seen many times. The chain has TRBV4-3 and TRBJ2-5, with TRBD2 identical over 9 bases. CDR3 length: 16 amino acids. Unmatched junction bases numbered 7, after V lost 0 bases and J lost 5 bases. Germline-derived CDR1 and CDR2 are LGHNA and YSLEER. In DNA, the CDR3 is TGCGCCAGCAGCCAAGACGTAGCGGGAGTTGGGGAGACCCAGTACTTC. The encoded protein is CASSQDVAGVGETQYF.

This clonotype was recorded a few times. This chain uses TRBV9 with TRBJ2-1; tentatively, D is TRBD1 or TRBD2 (5 bases each). The V end lost 2 bases, the J end lost 0 bases, and 15 bases lay between the germline ends. Germline CDR1 is SGDLS and CDR2 is YYNGEE. CDR3 length: 17 amino acids. CDR3: CASSVRDLLSSYNEQFF. In DNA form, the CDR3 reads TGTGCCAGCAGCGTCCGGGACCTTCTAAGCTCCTACAATGAGCAGTTCTTC.

The V and J genes are TRBV20-1 and TRBJ2-1; D remains unclear. Germline V lookup: CDR1 DFQATT, CDR2 SNEGSKA (reference sequence). The V gene lost 1 base and the J gene lost 1 base, with 5 bases spanning the gap. The CDR3 is 13 amino acids. The chain's CDR3 is CSARAASYNEQFF. Written as DNA, the CDR3 is TGCAGTGCTAGAGCGGCTTCCTACAATGAGCAGTTCTTC.

There are a few counts of this clonotype. The rearrangement joins TRBV7-6 to TRBJ2-1, with 7 bases that match TRBD2. The CDR3 covers 17 residues. J lost 4 bases, V lost 2 bases, and 11 bases had no gene match. CDR1 is SGHVS and CDR2 is FNYEAQ in the germline V gene. The CDR3 protein is CASSLLGRASTYNEQFF. The CDR3 nucleotides read TGTGCCAGCAGCTTACTTGGGAGGGCCTCCACGTACAATGAGCAGTTCTTC.

This clonotype was counted ten times or more. The chain employs TRBV24-1 and TRBJ2-1; 14 bases fit TRBD2. Germline CDR1 reads KGHDR; CDR2 reads SFDVKD. V was pared by 9 bases and J by 8 bases, with 5 bases of the junction left unmatched. The CDR3 loop spans 14 amino acids. The CDR3 DNA is TGTGCCACCGGGACTAGCGGGAGTCGGGATGAGCAGTTCTTC. It codes for CATGTSGSRDEQFF.

This clonotype has more than one count but fewer than ten. V gene TRBV7-3 combines with J gene TRBJ2-1; no definite D call. Germline CDR1 SGHTA, CDR2 FQGTGA. This CDR3 is built from 15 residues. V was trimmed by 0 bases and J by 5 bases, leaving 11 bases between them. In nucleotides, the CDR3 is TGTGCCAGCAGCTTAACTGCCCAGAGAGACAATGAGCAGTTCTTC. Protein product: CASSLTAQRDNEQFF.

The sample holds one count of this clonotype. This chain links TRBV24-1 with TRBJ2-3; TRBD2 is a possible D gene (5 bases). CDR1 KGHDR and CDR2 SFDVKD come from the germline V gene. V lost 7 bases to trimming and J lost 1 base, with 8 bases between them. This CDR3 has 13 residues. CDR3 nucleotide sequence: TGTGCCACCAGGGACTCCGGCACAGATACGCAGTATTTT. Amino acid sequence: CATRDSGTDTQYF.

This clonotype occurred a few times. In DNA, the CDR3 is TGCGCCAGCAGCTTGGCGGGGGTACGGACTGAAGCTTTCTTT. It is translated as CASSLAGVRTEAFF. The V and J genes are TRBV5-1 and TRBJ1-1; D might be TRBD1 (5 bases). The germline V and J ends were trimmed by 0 bases and 5 bases, with 11 bases remaining between them. CDR1 is SGHRS and CDR2 is YFSETQ in the germline V gene. The CDR3 contains 14 residues. Full variable domain (remainder filled in from reference TRBV5-1 and TRBJ1-1): KAGVTQTPRYLIKTRGQQVTLSCSPISGHRSVSWYQQTPGQGLQFLFEYFSETQRNKGNFPGRFSGRQFSNSRSEMNVSTLELGDSALYLCASSLAGVRTEAFFGQGTRLTVV.

This clonotype was counted between two and nine times. The V call is TRBV12-3 or TRBV12-4, the J call TRBJ1-2; TRBD1 matches 8 bases. V gave up 6 bases and J gave up 8 bases; unmatched junction bases: 8. The CDR3 totals 13 residues. The CDR3 reads CASSLDREYGYTF. CDR3 in DNA: TGTGCCAGCAGCCTGGACAGGGAATACGGCTACACCTTC.

The J gene is TRBJ2-3, the V gene TRBV30, with 7 bases matching TRBD2. Germline CDR1 is GTSNPN and CDR2 is SVGIG (reference sequence). The V gene end was trimmed by 5 bases and the J gene end by 4 bases; junction bases not matched to a gene: 15. The CDR3 covers 16 residues. CDR3 residues: CAWGKAGTALADTQYF. CDR3 in DNA: TGTGCCTGGGGAAAAGCGGGGACGGCCCTCGCAGATACGCAGTATTTT.

Only a few counts were recorded for this clonotype. The rearrangement joins TRBV5-1 to TRBJ2-1; D could derive from TRBD1 or TRBD2 (5 bases each). Germline CDR1 SGHRS, CDR2 YFSETQ. The CDR3 has 14 amino acids. Trimming removed 4 bases at V and 7 bases at J, with 15 bases between. The CDR3 bases are TGCGCCAGCAGCCTCCCCGTAGGGACGAATGAGCAGTTCTTC. Its translation: CASSLPVGTNEQFF.

This clonotype has ten or more counts. The CDR3 is CASSPTGTVRDTEAFF. The CDR3 nucleotides are TGTGCCAGCTCACCGACTGGGACAGTCCGGGACACTGAAGCTTTCTTT. This chain links TRBV18 with TRBJ1-1, with TRBD1 matching over 7 bases. The CDR3 has 16 residues. J was trimmed by 3 bases and V by 3 bases; bases with no gene match: 10. From germline, CDR1 is KGHSH and CDR2 LQKENI.

This clonotype was counted at least ten times. This chain uses TRBV29-1 with TRBJ2-3; TRBD1 is a possible D gene (5 bases). Between the trimmed V and J ends, which lost 4 bases and 5 bases, there was a span of 10 bases. CDR1 SQVTM and CDR2 ANQGSEA come from the germline V gene. CDR3 length equals 12 residues. As DNA, the CDR3 is TGCAGCGTTGTTGGGGCATTAGATACGCAGTATTTT. Translating gives CSVVGALDTQYF.

This clonotype came up a few times. This chain joins TRBV27 and TRBJ2-2; possibly TRBD2 for D (6 bases). Trimming stripped 3 bases from V and 0 bases from J, with 11 bases between. Germline CDR1 is MNHEY and CDR2 is SMNVEV (reference sequence). This CDR3 is 16 amino acids long. This CDR3 is CASSLWGVANTGELFF. In DNA, the CDR3 is TGTGCCAGCAGTTTGTGGGGGGTCGCGAACACCGGGGAGCTGTTTTTT.